The rows below give T cell receptor beta chains drawn from one sample of a study of T cell responses to AZD1222 COVID-19 vaccine. Sequencing was performed with immunoSEQ multiplex PCR; in TCRdb, only in-frame clones are kept and a portion is missing. The table shows 150,000 to 200,000 clones, with around 90% occurring only once. Sequencing used peripheral blood, obtained 28 days after the second AZD1222 dose. The receptor set was obtained from an adult who received the AZD1222 COVID-19 vaccine. The CDR3 runs from the conserved cysteine through the conserved F or W. The D gene is left open where the match is weak. Clone size, where shown, is once, few, many, or a class for clones that have expanded.

CDR3 protein	CDR3 DNA	CDR3 length	clone size	D gene	J gene	V gene
CASSPQRGNSNQPQHF	TGTGCCAGCAGCCCCCAACGGGGGAATAGCAATCAGCCCCAGCATTTT	16	-	-	TRBJ1-5	TRBV7-2
CASSPVQPGDGELFF	TGTGCCAGCTCACCAGTCCAGCCTGGCGACGGGGAGCTGTTTTTT	15	-	-	TRBJ2-2	TRBV18
CASSQWSGRSNQPQHF	TGCGCCAGCAGCCAATGGTCAGGGAGAAGCAATCAGCCCCAGCATTTT	16	-	-	TRBJ1-5	TRBV4-1
CASSLEGTQPQHF	TGTGCCAGCAGCTTGGAAGGGACTCAGCCCCAGCATTTT	13	-	-	TRBJ1-5	TRBV5-4
CASSSWTGSSYEQYF	TGTGCCAGCAGTTCCTGGACAGGGAGCTCCTACGAGCAGTACTTC	15	-	TRBD1	TRBJ2-7	TRBV6-5
CASRRSWGDQPQHF	TGTGCCAGCAGAAGGAGCTGGGGAGATCAGCCCCAGCATTTT	14	-	-	TRBJ1-5	TRBV6-5
CDGRNQPQHF	TGCGACGGACGGAATCAGCCCCAGCATTTT	10	-	-	TRBJ1-5	TRBV27
CASSLRDREFGNTIYF	TGTGCCAGCAGCCTCCGGGACAGGGAGTTTGGAAACACCATATATTTT	16	once	TRBD1	TRBJ1-3	TRBV7-9
CASRLVGVFSSPLHF	TGTGCCAGCAGACTTGTGGGGGTATTCAGCTCACCCCTCCACTTT	15	-	-	TRBJ1-6	TRBV6-5
CASSIGTEAFF	TGTGCCAGTAGTATAGGCACTGAAGCTTTCTTT	11	-	-	TRBJ1-1	TRBV19
CASWGGTGNTIYF	TGTGCCAGTTGGGGAGGAACTGGAAACACCATATATTTT	13	-	-	TRBJ1-3	TRBV6-5
CASSRGQGITEAFF	TGTGCCAGCAGCCGGGGACAGGGGATTACTGAAGCTTTCTTT	14	once	TRBD1	TRBJ1-1	TRBV7-3
CASRIGSPFGARSYEQYF	TGTGCCAGCAGAATTGGGTCCCCTTTCGGGGCCCGCTCCTACGAGCAGTACTTC	18	-	-	TRBJ2-7	TRBV27
CASSPTGGNYGYTF	TGTGCCAGCAGCCCCACAGGGGGAAACTATGGCTACACCTTC	14	-	TRBD1	TRBJ1-2	TRBV7-2
CAWSVSGTGNSPLHF	TGTGCCTGGAGTGTAAGTGGGACAGGAAATTCACCCCTCCACTTT	15	few	TRBD1	TRBJ1-6	TRBV30
CASSYPLGNTEAFF	TGTGCCAGCAGTTACCCACTCGGTAACACTGAAGCTTTCTTT	14	-	-	TRBJ1-1	TRBV28
CASSQLQGWNTGELFF	TGTGCCAGCAGCCAATTACAGGGGTGGAACACCGGGGAGCTGTTTTTT	16	-	TRBD1	TRBJ2-2	TRBV14
CAISEGGARAFF	TGTGCCATCAGTGAGGGCGGCGCGAGAGCTTTCTTT	12	-	-	TRBJ1-1	TRBV10-3
CASSSPGTGSYEQYF	TGTGCCAGCAGTTCCCCCGGGACAGGCTCCTACGAGCAGTACTTC	15	once	TRBD1	TRBJ2-7	TRBV6-5
CASSLASAGGWETQYF	TGTGCCAGCAGCTTAGCGAGTGCAGGGGGCTGGGAGACCCAGTACTTC	16	-	TRBD1	TRBJ2-5	TRBV7-2
CASSQGLPRGTEQYF	TGTGCCAGCAGCCAGGGTCTCCCGCGGGGGACCGAGCAGTACTTC	15	-	TRBD2	TRBJ2-7	TRBV3-1/TRBV3-2
CASSPRSVGGETQYF	TGTGCCAGCAGCCCAAGGAGTGTGGGGGGCGAGACCCAGTACTTC	15	-	-	TRBJ2-5	TRBV5-5
CASSQDLGALYEQYF	TGCGCCAGCAGCCAAGATCTGGGGGCTCTGTACGAGCAGTACTTC	15	-	-	TRBJ2-7	TRBV4-3
CASSPQGTTNSPLHF	TGTGCCAGCTCACCACAGGGGACTACTAATTCACCCCTCCACTTT	15	-	-	TRBJ1-6	TRBV18
CASSNDGNKLFF	TGTGCCAGCAGCAACGACGGGAACAAACTGTTTTTT	12	once	-	TRBJ1-4	TRBV6-5
CASSLGDRGNTGELFF	TGTGCCAGCAGCTTAGGTGACAGAGGGAACACCGGGGAGCTGTTTTTT	16	-	-	TRBJ2-2	TRBV7-3
CASSPGEDQPQHF	TGTGCCAGCTCCCCCGGGGAGGATCAGCCCCAGCATTTT	13	-	-	TRBJ1-5	TRBV18
CASSLPGTAYGYTF	TGCGCCAGCAGCCTTCCCGGGACAGCCTATGGCTACACCTTC	14	-	TRBD1	TRBJ1-2	TRBV5-1
CASSWRGQGNTIYF	TGTGCCAGTAGTTGGAGGGGACAAGGAAACACCATATATTTT	14	once	-	TRBJ1-3	TRBV19
CAIKAGAGNTIYF	TGTGCCATCAAGGCGGGGGCTGGAAACACCATATATTTT	13	-	-	TRBJ1-3	TRBV10-3
CASAGGGGNSPLHF	TGTGCCAGCGCTGGGGGGGGAGGGAATTCACCCCTCCACTTT	14	-	-	TRBJ1-6	TRBV7-8
CATSRQAPGTGNQPQHF	TGTGCCACCAGCAGACAGGCCCCCGGGACAGGCAATCAGCCCCAGCATTTT	17	-	TRBD1	TRBJ1-5	TRBV15
CASSYSGPPNSPLHF	TGTGCCAGCAGTTACTCGGGACCCCCGAATTCACCCCTCCACTTT	15	-	-	TRBJ1-6	TRBV6-5
CASLEVAGNTIYF	TGTGCCAGTTTGGAGGTGGCAGGAAACACCATATATTTT	13	-	-	TRBJ1-3	TRBV6-5
CASSLPQYNEQFF	TGTGCCAGCAGTTTACCGCAGTACAATGAGCAGTTCTTC	13	-	-	TRBJ2-1	TRBV28
CASSLTGVGYNEQFF	TGCGCCAGCAGCTTGACGGGAGTAGGGTACAATGAGCAGTTCTTC	15	-	-	TRBJ2-1	TRBV5-1
CASSSTGGREAFF	TGTGCCAGCAGCTCCACAGGGGGCAGGGAAGCTTTCTTT	13	-	TRBD1	TRBJ1-1	TRBV11-3
CASSLNVGATDTQYF	TGTGCCAGCAGCTTAAATGTAGGAGCCACAGATACGCAGTATTTT	15	-	-	TRBJ2-3	TRBV7-6
CASSPPSGTNTEAFF	TGTGCCAGCTCACCACCATCAGGGACGAACACTGAAGCTTTCTTT	15	-	-	TRBJ1-1	TRBV18
CSAYGLGEKLFF	TGCAGCGCATATGGTCTGGGGGAAAAACTGTTTTTT	12	-	-	TRBJ1-4	TRBV29-1
CASSFPGELFF	TGTGCCAGCAGTTTCCCCGGGGAGCTGTTTTTT	11	-	-	TRBJ2-2	TRBV12-3/TRBV12-4
CASSLEGLAGEYEQYF	TGTGCCAGCAGCTTGGAGGGGCTAGCGGGGGAGTACGAGCAGTACTTC	16	-	TRBD2	TRBJ2-7	TRBV5-8
CAWSVLPAQETQYF	TGTGCCTGGAGTGTACTCCCGGCACAAGAGACCCAGTACTTC	14	-	-	TRBJ2-5	TRBV30
CATLTSSGASQPQHF	TGTGCCACCCTGACGTCGTCCGGTGCTAGTCAGCCCCAGCATTTT	15	-	-	TRBJ1-5	TRBV28
CASSRTGGSGNTIYF	TGTGCCAGCAGCAGGACAGGGGGCTCTGGAAACACCATATATTTT	15	-	TRBD1	TRBJ1-3	TRBV11-3
CASSPVTGAQGGYTF	TGTGCCAGCAGCCCTGTTACAGGGGCTCAGGGGGGCTACACCTTC	15	-	TRBD1	TRBJ1-2	TRBV5-4
CAISESNQAKNIQYF	TGTGCCATCAGTGAGTCGAACCAAGCCAAAAACATTCAGTACTTC	15	-	-	TRBJ2-4	TRBV10-3
CASSLGWAGELFF	TGTGCCAGCAGCTTAGGGTGGGCCGGGGAGCTGTTTTTT	13	-	-	TRBJ2-2	TRBV7-9
CANSVLLNYGYTF	TGTGCCAACTCGGTCCTTCTTAACTATGGCTACACCTTC	13	-	-	TRBJ1-2	TRBV6-5